Below are 4 T cell receptor beta chains sequenced from a single sample in a study of blood T cell repertoires in COVID-19. The method was immunoSEQ multiplex PCR; TCRdb's version includes in-frame clones alone and lacks a portion of them. Among fewer than 350,000 clones listed, 81% were seen once. The sequenced sample consisted of peripheral blood. These receptors all stem from a woman aged 60-75 years with active or convalescent COVID-19.

This chain uses TRBV3-1 (or the pseudogene TRBV3-2) with TRBJ1-5; TRBD1 matches 8 bases. The CDR3 is made up of 15 amino acids. Germline V CDR1 and CDR2: LGHDT, YNNKEL (reference sequence). Losses at the gene ends were 4 bases for V and 4 bases for J; bases not matched to a gene: 6. The CDR3 here is CASSPSDRANQPQHF. CDR3 coding DNA: TGTGCCAGCAGCCCATCGGACAGGGCGAATCAGCCCCAGCATTTT.

This chain uses TRBV18 with TRBJ1-6, with no clear D. V dropped 4 bases and J dropped 8 bases, with 6 bases sitting between them. CDR3 length: 12 amino acids. Germline CDR1 reads KGHSH; CDR2 reads LQKENI. The CDR3 loop is CASSRGDSPLHF. For the CDR3, the DNA is TGTGCCAGCTCACGAGGCGATTCACCCCTCCACTTT.

The rearrangement links TRBV6-5 to TRBJ2-1, with 7 positions matching TRBD2. Germline assignment: CDR1 MNHEY and CDR2 SVGAGI. This CDR3 has 14 amino acids. The V segment lost 7 bases and the J segment 4 bases; nucleotides outside the gene matches: 7. The CDR3, as DNA: TGTGCCAGCACAGGGCTAGCGGCTTACAATGAGCAGTTCTTC. Translating gives CASTGLAAYNEQFF.

The chain combines TRBV7-8 with TRBJ1-2; 8 positions agree with TRBD1. CDR1 and CDR2 from the germline V gene are SGHVS and FQNEAQ. The CDR3 loop spans 16 amino acids. V shed 4 bases, J shed 4 bases, and the junction held 11 bases outside the gene matches. DNA for the CDR3: TGTGCCAGCAGCTCACCTGGTGGGACAGGTGCCTATGGCTACACCTTC. It codes for CASSSPGGTGAYGYTF.